This T cell receptor (beta chain) came from a study of response to subunit inactivated influenza vaccine. Study outcomes and limitations: New T cells are recruited in small numbers by each seasonal influenza vaccination, according to the authors' suggestion.

Concerning this clonotype: Its target is unknown.

TCRdb analysed the RT-PCR reads with MiXCR anew, one entry per CDR3 protein. Here the sample spans about 540,000 distinct CDR3 sequences, roughly a quarter being singletons. The germline V gene has CDR1 SQVTM and CDR2 ANQGSEA. CDR3 length equals 14 residues. Losses at the gene ends were 6 bases for V and 6 bases for J; bases not matched to a gene: 13. This sample also belongs to another study, concerning T cells expressing NK-cell markers. That source notes: UMIs were included in TCR beta cDNA generated by 5'RACE template switching. Only alpha-beta TCR T cells were sorted in several experiments, using an anti-gamma-delta TCR antibody.

V gene TRBV29-1 combines with J gene TRBJ2-5; the match to TRBD1 covers 7 bases. This receptor was obtained from a man aged 45 to 65 who received an inactivated influenza vaccine. The material sequenced was CD4+ T cells sorted from PBMCs, taken approximately 13 days after vaccination. The CDR3 bases are TGCAGCGTCTTCAGGGACAGCTCTGGGAAGACCCAGTACTTC. It translates to CSVFRDSSGKTQYF.